The entry below gives a single T cell receptor beta chain sequence along with its context. This sample stems from a study of T-cell memory formation after mild COVID-19. TCRdb processed the 5' RACE reads anew with MiXCR; each CDR3 protein has one entry. The sample consists of 410,000 or so distinct CDR3 sequences, about 22% of them appearing once. Source material: PBMCs or a T cell subset sorted from them (not recorded which). This clonotype was obtained from an adult woman who had mild COVID-19 (a few samples of this study predate the infection). Cell type and time point are not known.

The CDR3 DNA follows: TGTGCCAGCACCCCCCCGCGCCGGACAGGGAATGAAAAACTGTTTTTT. As protein: CASTPPRRTGNEKLFF. The chain carries TRBV12-3 or TRBV12-4 and TRBJ1-4, with 8 bases identical to TRBD1. V shed 7 bases and J 5 bases; nucleotides not matched to a gene: 12. The CDR3 has 16 amino acids.